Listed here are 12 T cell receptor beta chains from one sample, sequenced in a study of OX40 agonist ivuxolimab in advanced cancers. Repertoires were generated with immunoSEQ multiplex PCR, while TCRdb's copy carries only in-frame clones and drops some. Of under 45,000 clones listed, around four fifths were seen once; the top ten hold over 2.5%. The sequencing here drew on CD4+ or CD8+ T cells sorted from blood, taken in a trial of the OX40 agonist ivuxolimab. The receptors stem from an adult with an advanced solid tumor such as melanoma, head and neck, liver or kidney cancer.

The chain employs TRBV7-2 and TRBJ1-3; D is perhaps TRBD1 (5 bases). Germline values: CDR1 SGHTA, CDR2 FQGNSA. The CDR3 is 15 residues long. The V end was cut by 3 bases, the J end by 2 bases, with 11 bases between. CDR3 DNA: TGTGCCAGCAGCTTGGGGGAGATTCCTGGAAACACCATATATTTT. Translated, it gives CASSLGEIPGNTIYF.

CDR3 bases: TGTGCCAGCAGCTTCGGCGGGGCGAGTCAGCCCCAGCATTTT. It specifies CASSFGGASQPQHF. V gene TRBV7-2 combines with J gene TRBJ1-5; a possible D gene is TRBD1 (5 bases). The V and J ends lost 3 bases and 6 bases respectively, with 12 bases between them. Germline loops: CDR1 SGHTA, CDR2 FQGNSA. This CDR3 spans 14 amino acids.

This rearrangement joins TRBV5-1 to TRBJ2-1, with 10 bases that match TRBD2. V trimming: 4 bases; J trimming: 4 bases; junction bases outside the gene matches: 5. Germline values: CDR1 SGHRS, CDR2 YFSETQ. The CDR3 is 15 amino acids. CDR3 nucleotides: TGCGCCAGCAGCCGGACTAGCGGTTTATACAATGAGCAGTTCTTC. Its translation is CASSRTSGLYNEQFF.

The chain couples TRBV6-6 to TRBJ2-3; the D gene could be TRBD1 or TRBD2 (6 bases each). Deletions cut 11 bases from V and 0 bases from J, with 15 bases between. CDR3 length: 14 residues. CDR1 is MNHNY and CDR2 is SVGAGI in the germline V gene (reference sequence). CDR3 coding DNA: TGTGCCTGCCTAGGGGGGCTTAGCACAGATACGCAGTATTTT. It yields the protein CACLGGLSTDTQYF.

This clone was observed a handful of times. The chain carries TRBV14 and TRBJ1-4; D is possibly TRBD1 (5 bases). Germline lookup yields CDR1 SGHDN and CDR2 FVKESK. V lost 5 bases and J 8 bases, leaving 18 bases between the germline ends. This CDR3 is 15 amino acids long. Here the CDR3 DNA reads TGTGCCAGCAGCGAAAGGGGAGGGGCTGGCGAAAAACTGTTTTTT. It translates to CASSERGGAGEKLFF.

The CDR3 loop is CASSRQRGRKNEQFF. The CDR3 bases are TGCGCCAGCAGCCGCCAGAGGGGTAGAAAGAATGAGCAGTTCTTC. V and J are TRBV4-3 and TRBJ2-1; tentatively, D is TRBD1 or TRBD2 (5 bases each). CDR1 LGHNA and CDR2 YSLEER come from the germline V gene. The CDR3 extends over 15 amino acids. V was shortened by 4 bases and J by 7 bases, with 17 bases between the two germline ends.

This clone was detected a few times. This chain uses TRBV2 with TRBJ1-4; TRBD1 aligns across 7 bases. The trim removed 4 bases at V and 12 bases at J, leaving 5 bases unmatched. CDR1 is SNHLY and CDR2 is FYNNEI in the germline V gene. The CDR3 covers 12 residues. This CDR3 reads CASSVQGWELFF. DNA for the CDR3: TGTGCCAGCAGTGTACAGGGGTGGGAACTGTTTTTT.

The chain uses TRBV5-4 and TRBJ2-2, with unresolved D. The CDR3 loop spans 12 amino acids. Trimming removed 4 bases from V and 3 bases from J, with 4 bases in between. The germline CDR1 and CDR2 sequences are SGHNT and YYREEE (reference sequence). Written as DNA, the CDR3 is TGTGCCAGCAGCCCCGACACCGGGGAGCTGTTTTTT. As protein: CASSPDTGELFF.

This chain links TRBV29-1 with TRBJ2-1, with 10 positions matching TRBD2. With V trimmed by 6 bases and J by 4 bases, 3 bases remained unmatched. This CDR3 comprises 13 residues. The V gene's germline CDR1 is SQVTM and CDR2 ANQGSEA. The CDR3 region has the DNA TGCAGCGTGGGGACTAGCGCATACAATGAGCAGTTCTTC. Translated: CSVGTSAYNEQFF.

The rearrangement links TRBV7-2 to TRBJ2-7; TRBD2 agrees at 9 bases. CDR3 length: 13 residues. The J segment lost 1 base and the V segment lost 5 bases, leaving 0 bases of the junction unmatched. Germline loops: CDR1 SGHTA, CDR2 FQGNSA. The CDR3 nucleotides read TGTGCCAGCAGCACTAGCGGGTCCTACGAGCAGTACTTC. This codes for CASSTSGSYEQYF.

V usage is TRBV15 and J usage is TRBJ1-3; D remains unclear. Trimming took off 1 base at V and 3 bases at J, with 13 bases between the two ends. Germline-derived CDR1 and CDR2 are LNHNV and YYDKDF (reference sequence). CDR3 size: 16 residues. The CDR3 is CATSRAAAVLGNTIYF. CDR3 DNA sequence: TGTGCCACCAGCAGAGCGGCAGCCGTGCTTGGAAACACCATATATTTT.

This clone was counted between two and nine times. The CDR3 here is CASSYCPYEQYV. CDR3 DNA: TGTGCCAGCAGTTACTGCCCCTACGAGCAGTACGTC. This chain connects TRBV6-5 to TRBJ2-7; no firm D call. This CDR3 is 12 amino acids long. Looked up from germline, CDR1 is MNHEY and CDR2 is SVGAGI. Trimming removed 1 base from V and 2 bases from J, with 3 bases in between.